These T cell receptor beta chains were read from a single sample in a study of T cells in Graves' hyperthyroidism and ophthalmopathy. TCRdb fed the multiplex PCR reads into MiXCR, producing one record per CDR3 protein. The table shows 350,000 to 400,000 distinct CDR3 sequences, with about 20% occurring only once. The sample consisted of blood. These receptors were taken from a woman aged 18-29 years with Graves' hyperthyroidism. The CDR3 runs from the conserved cysteine through the conserved F or W. A D gene is named only where the DNA matches it firmly. Clone size is stated in some rows and not others, as once, few, many or a class when expanded.

j_call | v_call | d_call | clone_size | cdr3_length | cdr3_nt | cdr3_aa
TRBJ1-1 | TRBV7-3 | NA | NA | 15 | TGTGCCAGCAGCTTAGACCGGATTCTAAACACTGAAGCTTGCTTT | CASSLDRILNTEACF
TRBJ2-7 | TRBV5-1 | NA | NA | 13 | TGCGCCAGCAGCTTCTCCCAGCGCCTAGAGCAGTACTTC | CASSFSQRLEQYF
TRBJ2-5 | TRBV28 | TRBD1 | NA | 16 | TGTGCCAGCACCACGCCCCGGGACAGCATACAAGAGACCCAGTACTTC | CASTTPRDSIQETQYF
TRBJ2-5 | TRBV28 | TRBD2 | many | 11 | TGTGGGTCGGGACTAGGAGAGACCCAGTACTTC | CGSGLGETQYF
TRBJ2-5 | TRBV4-1 | TRBD1 | many | 16 | TGCGCCAGCAGCCAACGCCTGGGACAGGGGGGAGAGACCCAGTACTTC | CASSQRLGQGGETQYF
TRBJ1-1 | TRBV2 | NA | NA | 16 | TGTGCCAGCAGGAAGGACAGCAGTCCACGGGAGACTGAAGCTTTCTTT | CASRKDSSPRETEAFF
TRBJ1-1 | TRBV3-1 | NA | many | 14 | TGTGCCAGCAGCCAAGGTGGCAGCACCCTCGGAGCTTTCTTT | CASSQGGSTLGAFF
TRBJ1-1 | TRBV12-3/TRBV12-4 | NA | NA | 14 | TGTGCCAGCAGCAACGGGGGTTCGAACACTGAGGCTTTCTTT | CASSNGGSNTEAFF
TRBJ1-3 | TRBV5-1 | NA | few | 16 | TGCGCCAGCAGCTTGGAACCGGCCAGCTCTGGAAACACCATATATTTT | CASSLEPASSGNTIYF
TRBJ2-3 | TRBV6-2/TRBV6-3 | TRBD2 | NA | 15 | TGTGCCAGCACCTCGCCGGGGGGGAGCACAGATACGCAGTATTTT | CASTSPGGSTDTQYF
TRBJ2-7 | TRBV24-1 | NA | many | 15 | TGTGCCACCAGTGACGGGACGGGGCTTTCGCGCGAGCAGTACTTC | CATSDGTGLSREQYF
TRBJ2-7 | TRBV9 | TRBD2 | many | 14 | TGTGCCAGCAGCGCTAGCGGGGCGTCCTACGAGCAGTACTTC | CASSASGASYEQYF
TRBJ1-5 | TRBV2 | NA | few | 11 | TGTGCCACAGGGCGGGCTCAGCCCCAGCATTTT | CATGRAQPQHF
TRBJ2-7 | TRBV12-3/TRBV12-4 | NA | many | 14 | TGTGCCAGCAGTTTAGTAGGGCAGCTCTACGAGCAGTACTTC | CASSLVGQLYEQYF
TRBJ1-1 | TRBV12-3/TRBV12-4 | TRBD1 | many | 16 | TGTGCCAGCAGAAAGACAGGGTGGGTGGATTTGACTGAAGCTTTCTTT | CASRKTGWVDLTEAFF
TRBJ2-6 | TRBV12-3/TRBV12-4 | TRBD1 | few | 15 | TGTGCCAGCAGTCATACAGGGGGTGGGGCCAACGTCCTGACTTTC | CASSHTGGGANVLTF
TRBJ1-1 | TRBV30 | TRBD1 | many | 12 | TGTGCCTGTCCACAGGGGGCCGGTGAAGCTTTCTTT | CACPQGAGEAFF
TRBJ2-2 | TRBV24-1 | NA | many | 13 | TGTGCCACCAGACAGGGTGGGTCCGGGGAGCTGTTTTTT | CATRQGGSGELFF
TRBJ2-7 | TRBV4-2 | NA | many | 15 | TGTGCCAGCAGCGAAACCGGGACTCTCATCTACGAGCAGTACTTC | CASSETGTLIYEQYF
TRBJ1-6 | TRBV11-2 | NA | few | 16 | TGTGCCAGCAGGGGTATGGGGAAGCCCGCTAATTCACCCCTCCACTTT | CASRGMGKPANSPLHF
TRBJ2-5 | TRBV18 | TRBD1 | many | 15 | TGTGCCAGCTCACCCGGGACAGGGAACCAAGAGACCCAGTACTTC | CASSPGTGNQETQYF
TRBJ2-5 | TRBV5-1 | NA | NA | 15 | TGCGCCAGCAGCCCACTCCCCAGGGGACAAGAGACCCAGTACTTC | CASSPLPRGQETQYF
TRBJ2-4 | TRBV15 | NA | NA | 14 | TGTGCCACCAGCAGCGTGGGGAGGAGAGACATTCAGTACTTC | CATSSVGRRDIQYF
TRBJ1-1 | TRBV6-1 | NA | many | 12 | TGTGCCAGCGGGGATTGGAACACTGAAGCTTTCTTT | CASGDWNTEAFF
TRBJ2-4 | TRBV20-1 | NA | many | 15 | TGCAGTGCTAGCATGCGGGCTATAGCCAAAAACATTCAGTACTTC | CSASMRAIAKNIQYF
TRBJ2-7 | TRBV28 | TRBD1 | many | 15 | TGTGCCAGCAGCACACAGGGGGCCGATAACTACGAGCAGTACTTC | CASSTQGADNYEQYF
TRBJ1-3 | TRBV15 | NA | many | 16 | TGTGCCACCAGCAGAGATGTAAGGTACTCTGGAAACACCATATATTTT | CATSRDVRYSGNTIYF
TRBJ1-2 | TRBV11-2 | NA | many | 16 | TGTGCCAGCAGTCACCATTCTAAGGCCCCGGGCTATGGCTACACCTTC | CASSHHSKAPGYGYTF
TRBJ2-5 | TRBV5-1 | NA | few | 14 | TGCGCCAGCAGCGGGGCGGGGGCACAAGAGACCCAGTACTTC | CASSGAGAQETQYF
TRBJ2-7 | TRBV7-9 | NA | many | 13 | TGTGCCAGCAGCCCTGGGGGGCAGTACGAGCAGTACTTC | CASSPGGQYEQYF
TRBJ1-3 | TRBV6-4 | NA | NA | 16 | TGTGCCAGCAGTGATGATACTGACAGCTCTGGAAACACCATATATTTT | CASSDDTDSSGNTIYF
TRBJ2-5 | TRBV11-2 | NA | many | 16 | TGTGCCAGCAGCTTAGAAAGGGGGGCGCGAATGGAGACCCAGTACTTC | CASSLERGARMETQYF
TRBJ2-7 | TRBV10-3 | NA | many | 13 | TGTGCCACAATCGCCGGGCTAGCCTACGAGCAGTACTTC | CATIAGLAYEQYF
TRBJ1-3 | TRBV20-1 | NA | NA | 12 | TGCAGTGGGGCACAGCTCTCGGGCACCATATATTTT | CSGAQLSGTIYF
TRBJ2-5 | TRBV7-3 | NA | NA | 12 | TGTGCCAGCAGCTTAGGGAGCGGGACCCAGTACTTC | CASSLGSGTQYF
TRBJ2-7 | TRBV3-1 | NA | many | 13 | TGTGCCAGCAGCCAAGATCATGGGGCAGGGCTGAACTTC | CASSQDHGAGLNF
TRBJ2-7 | TRBV7-2 | NA | many | 12 | TGTGCCAGCAGCTTAGGAATGGCCGCAGCGTACTTC | CASSLGMAAAYF
TRBJ1-4 | TRBV5-1 | NA | many | 17 | TGCGCCAGTTCGATCGCGCGTAGTATTGCAACTAATGAAAAACTGTTTTTT | CASSIARSIATNEKLFF
TRBJ2-7 | TRBV30 | NA | many | 13 | TGTGCCTGGAGTGGAGGCAGGGTCTACGAGCAGTACTTC | CAWSGGRVYEQYF
TRBJ2-5 | TRBV7-2 | NA | NA | 14 | TGTGCCAGCAGCTTAGTGGGGGGAGGCGAGACCAAGTACTTC | CASSLVGGGETKYF
TRBJ1-1 | TRBV7-2 | NA | many | 14 | TGTGCCAGCAGCCTTAAGTGGCAAGGGAGGGAAGCTTTCTTT | CASSLKWQGREAFF
TRBJ1-1 | TRBV20-1 | NA | NA | 14 | TGCAGTGCTAGTACTGACGCGCGGAACACTGAAGCTTTCTTT | CSASTDARNTEAFF
TRBJ2-5 | TRBV20-1 | NA | few | 14 | TGCAGTGCTTCCGGGACGGTACCGCAAGAGACCCAGTACTTC | CSASGTVPQETQYF
TRBJ1-1 | TRBV12-3/TRBV12-4 | TRBD1 | NA | 15 | TGTGCCAGCAGTTTCCAGGGGGGAATGAACACTGAAGCTTTCTTT | CASSFQGGMNTEAFF
TRBJ1-5 | TRBV5-1 | TRBD1 | many | 14 | TGCGCCAGCAGCCTACAGGGGGACAATCAGCCCCAGCATTTT | CASSLQGDNQPQHF
TRBJ1-1 | TRBV7-2 | NA | many | 14 | TGTGCCAGCAGCTTAGCGCTTGGATACACTGAAGCTTTCTTT | CASSLALGYTEAFF
TRBJ1-1 | TRBV19 | TRBD1 | NA | 15 | TGTGCCAGTAGTATAGCAGGGGGCCACTACACTGAAGCTTTCTTT | CASSIAGGHYTEAFF
TRBJ2-5 | TRBV6-2/TRBV6-3 | NA | many | 13 | TGTGCCAGCAGTTACGGGGTGGGGGAGACCCAGTACTTC | CASSYGVGETQYF
TRBJ2-5 | TRBV10-3 | TRBD1 | NA | 14 | TGTGCCATCAGTGAGGACAGGGTTGGAGAGACCCAGTACTTC | CAISEDRVGETQYF
TRBJ1-1 | TRBV12-5 | NA | NA | 14 | TGTGCTAGTGGTTTGGTACCGGCCCCGGGTGAAGCTTTCTTT | CASGLVPAPGEAFF
TRBJ1-1 | TRBV6-2/TRBV6-3 | TRBD1 | many | 11 | TGTGCCAGCAGTTCGACAGGGGAAGCTTTCTTT | CASSSTGEAFF
TRBJ1-5 | TRBV20-1 | NA | many | 15 | TGCAGTGCTAGAGTTCGTACAGTTGGCAATCAGCCCCAGCATTTT | CSARVRTVGNQPQHF
TRBJ1-5 | TRBV10-3 | TRBD1 | NA | 13 | TGTGCCATCAGGGGACAGACCAATCAGCCCCAGCATTTT | CAIRGQTNQPQHF
TRBJ2-2 | TRBV11-2 | TRBD2 | NA | 16 | TGTGCCAGCAGCTTTTCTAGCGGGGAGAACACCGGGGATCTGTTTTTT | CASSFSSGENTGDLFF
TRBJ1-1 | TRBV9 | NA | many | 13 | TGTGCCAGCAGCGATATATTGAACACTGAAGCTTTCTTT | CASSDILNTEAFF
TRBJ2-7 | TRBV29-1 | NA | many | 13 | TGCAGCGTCCGGGACACTACGGCCCACGAGCAGTACTTC | CSVRDTTAHEQYF
TRBJ2-6 | TRBV5-1 | NA | many | 13 | TGCGCCAGCAGCCTCAGGTCAGGGGAAGGCCTGACTTTC | CASSLRSGEGLTF
TRBJ1-2 | TRBV28 | NA | many | 15 | TGTGCCAGCAGTTCCCCCCACGGGGGTAACTATGGCTACACCTTC | CASSSPHGGNYGYTF
TRBJ2-2 | TRBV9 | TRBD2 | few | 19 | TGTGCCAGCAGCGTAGCGTGGCTAGCGGGGGGGCGTGAAACCGGGGAGCTGTTTTTT | CASSVAWLAGGRETGELFF